The 19 T cell receptor beta chains below were found in one sample sequenced in a study of shared clonotypes between healthy human individuals. Sequencing was performed with immunoSEQ multiplex PCR; in TCRdb, only in-frame clones are kept and a portion is missing. The repertoire holds roughly 590,000 clones, around 95% seen once, with less than 0.13% in the top ten. Positive CCR7 selection of CD45RO-negative cells yielded the naive CD8 cells, and terminally differentiated effector memory CD45RA+ cells were excluded. Material for sequencing was naive CD8+ T cells sorted from blood. The receptors derive from a woman in her 30s in good health.

The V gene is TRBV5-6, the J gene TRBJ2-1; 7 bases map to TRBD2. CDR1 and CDR2 (germline): SGHDT, YYEEEE. This CDR3 contains 15 residues. Germline trimming cut 1 base from V and 9 bases from J; bases unmatched to any gene: 10. In nucleotides, the CDR3 is TGTGCCAGCAGCTTGACTAGCGAGGTGTGGGGTGAGCAGTTCTTC. This encodes CASSLTSEVWGEQFF.

This clone appeared a few times. Since the CDR3 does not end with the conserved phenylalanine or tryptophan, this likely comes from a read error. It is unclear where the CDR3 begins or ends on the DNA, so no DNA is shown, and the CDR3 is as TCRdb lists it. The rearrangement links TRBV21-1 to TRBJ2-7; the D call of TRBD2 is as the table states it, not checked on the DNA. TRBV21-1 is recorded as a pseudogene. The CDR3 has 11 residues if both end residues are counted. CDR3 sequence: CASSKGVKLGG.

The J gene is TRBJ2-5, the V gene TRBV18; D is possibly TRBD1 or TRBD2 (5 bases each). The CDR3 totals 14 residues. V lost 0 bases and J lost 5, with 10 bases in between. Germline lookup yields CDR1 KGHSH and CDR2 LQKENI. The chain's CDR3 is CASSPPGTWETQYF. CDR3 bases: TGTGCCAGCTCACCACCCGGGACGTGGGAGACCCAGTACTTC.

The CDR3 protein is CSVEDLVATF. CDR3 nucleotides: TGCAGCGTTGAAGATCTCGTAGCCACCTTC. This chain connects TRBV29-1 to TRBJ1-2; unclear D gene. Germline V CDR1 and CDR2: SQVTM, ANQGSEA. V lost 0 bases, J lost 13 bases, and 9 bases lay in between. This CDR3 has 10 amino acids.

The genes are TRBV4-1 and TRBJ1-2; the D gene is possibly TRBD1 (5 bases). Germline CDR1 is MGHRA and CDR2 is YSYEKL. The CDR3 spans 16 residues. Deletions cut 1 base from V and 3 bases from J, with 15 bases between. CDR3: CASSQAPGQLYYGYTF. DNA for the CDR3: TGCGCCAGCAGCCAAGCCCCTGGACAACTTTACTATGGCTACACCTTC.

The chain recombines TRBV11-2 with TRBJ2-1; the match to TRBD2 covers 8 bases. The CDR3 length is 15 residues. Germline V gene data show CDR1 as SGHAT and CDR2 as FQNNGV. V was pared by 5 bases and J by 0 bases, with 3 bases of the junction left unmatched. In nucleotides, the CDR3 is TGTGCCAGCAGCGTAAGCGGGAGCTCCTACAATGAGCAGTTCTTC. It specifies CASSVSGSSYNEQFF.

The V and J genes are TRBV9 and TRBJ2-2; D is perhaps TRBD2 (5 bases). Per the germline V gene, CDR1 is SGDLS and CDR2 is YYNGEE. Trimming cost V 2 bases and J 5 bases, with 13 bases left between them. CDR3 length equals 15 residues. The DNA for the CDR3 is TGTGCCAGCAGCGTTCATCCGGGATCGACCGGGGAGCTGTTTTTT. Translated: CASSVHPGSTGELFF.

The rearrangement links TRBV6-1 to TRBJ1-4; no firm D call. The CDR3 extends over 15 amino acids. Between the trimmed V and J ends, which lost 7 bases and 4 bases, there was a span of 16 bases. CDR1 MNHNS and CDR2 SASEGT come from the germline V gene. The CDR3 DNA reads TGTGCCAGCACCGAACCGAGTGATCTTAATGAAAAACTGTTTTTT. Translating gives CASTEPSDLNEKLFF.

The chain recombines TRBV27 with TRBJ2-1; D is unclear. CDR1 MNHEY and CDR2 SMNVEV come from the germline V gene (reference sequence). The ends were cut back, 6 bases at V and 2 bases at J, with 14 bases in the middle. The CDR3 covers 15 residues. This CDR3 is CASSSRGGPYNEQFF. CDR3 DNA sequence: TGTGCCAGCAGCTCTCGTGGCGGCCCCTACAATGAGCAGTTCTTC.

The chain has TRBV7-9 and TRBJ2-1, with 8 bases fitting TRBD2. Germline assignment: CDR1 SEHNR and CDR2 FQNEAQ (reference sequence). J was trimmed by 15 bases and V by 5 bases; bases with no gene match: 18. The CDR3 extends over 15 amino acids. In DNA form, the CDR3 reads TGTGCCAGCAGCCTAAAGACTAGCGCGTTAATGAGTTGGTTCTTC. It codes for CASSLKTSALMSWFF.

The chain links TRBV19 to TRBJ1-5, with D possibly TRBD1 on 5 matching bases. Trimming took 7 bases from V and 4 from J, leaving 8 bases between them. The CDR3 sequence is 12 residues long. Germline CDR1 is LNHDA and CDR2 is SQIVND (reference sequence). This CDR3 reads CASKRGNQPQHF. CDR3 in DNA: TGTGCCAGTAAACGGGGGAATCAGCCCCAGCATTTT.

The J gene is TRBJ2-7, the V gene TRBV4-1; tentatively, D is TRBD1 or TRBD2 (5 bases each). This CDR3 contains 16 residues. V lost 2 bases to trimming and J lost 0 bases, with 14 bases between them. From germline, CDR1 is MGHRA and CDR2 YSYEKL. The CDR3 coding sequence is TGCGCCAGCAGCCAAACCCCGGCAGGGAGCTCCTACGAGCAGTACTTC. Its protein is CASSQTPAGSSYEQYF.

The chain combines TRBV10-3 with TRBJ2-3, with TRBD2 matching over 11 bases. Germline lookup yields CDR1 ENHRY and CDR2 SYGVKD. The V gene end was trimmed by 0 bases and the J gene end by 0 bases; junction bases not matched to a gene: 5. This CDR3 contains 18 residues. The DNA of the CDR3 is TGTGCCATCAGTGAGTCGACCCGGACTAGCGGGAGCACAGATACGCAGTATTTT. The encoded protein is CAISESTRTSGSTDTQYF.

The chain employs TRBV7-9 and TRBJ2-1; no reliable D call. Germline loops: CDR1 SEHNR, CDR2 FQNEAQ (reference sequence). This CDR3 has 12 amino acids. V was clipped by 5 bases and J by 4 bases, with 6 bases between them. CDR3 residues: CASSTVYNEQFF. CDR3 DNA: TGTGCCAGCAGCACCGTTTACAATGAGCAGTTCTTC.

The chain combines TRBV29-1 with TRBJ2-2; D call uncertain. This CDR3 has 13 residues. Deletions cut 5 bases from V and 1 base from J, with 8 bases between. Germline V gives CDR1 SQVTM, CDR2 ANQGSEA. The chain's CDR3 is CSVIVRNTGELFF. The CDR3 DNA follows: TGCAGCGTTATTGTCCGGAACACCGGGGAGCTGTTTTTT.

The chain links TRBV4-1 to TRBJ2-7, with TRBD2 matching 8 bases. This CDR3 is built from 16 residues. Trimming at V came to 0 bases and at J to 0 bases, leaving 4 bases not matched to a gene. Germline CDR1 reads MGHRA; CDR2 reads YSYEKL. The CDR3 nucleotides are TGCGCCAGCAGCCAAGATACTAGCGGCCTCTCCTACGAGCAGTACTTC. Translation gives CASSQDTSGLSYEQYF.

The chain is built from TRBV28 and TRBJ2-3; no definite D call. Germline V gene sequence: CDR1 MDHEN, CDR2 SYDVKM. V lost 3 bases and J lost 0, with 19 bases in between. The CDR3 has 18 residues. DNA of the CDR3: TGTGCCAGCAGTTTTTCTCGCCAGGTAGTAGGAAGCACAGATACGCAGTATTTT. It is translated as CASSFSRQVVGSTDTQYF.

The V call is TRBV27, the J call TRBJ1-1; D gene uncertain. The V gene lost 3 bases and the J gene lost 2 bases, with 7 bases spanning the gap. This CDR3 spans 13 amino acids. The germline V gene has CDR1 MNHEY and CDR2 SMNVEV (reference sequence). The CDR3 sequence is CASSLRYNTEAFF. The CDR3 coding sequence is TGTGCCAGCAGTTTGAGGTATAACACTGAAGCTTTCTTT.

This clone appeared once. The V call is TRBV6-6, the J call TRBJ2-7, with 13 bases lining up with TRBD2. The J segment lost 5 bases and the V segment lost 6 bases, leaving 7 bases of the junction unmatched. Germline V gives CDR1 MNHNY, CDR2 SVGAGI (reference sequence). The CDR3 totals 15 residues. CDR3 sequence reads: CASRALAGGPDEQYF. Written as DNA, the CDR3 is TGTGCCAGCAGGGCACTAGCGGGAGGGCCGGACGAGCAGTACTTC.